This TCR beta chain was captured by sequencing in a study of cytotoxic CD8 clonotypes in ibrutinib-treated CLL. Across the whole study: Response was recorded as partial in 24 patients and complete in 2; at median roughly 63 months, roughly 15 remained remitted and some 12 had progressed.

Sequencing used immunoSEQ multiplex PCR; TCRdb keeps in-frame clones, though not all of them. The data show fewer than 400,000 clones, 67% seen once. The source of about 2 micrograms of genomic DNA for TCR beta libraries was cryopreserved PBMCs. The study, taken as a whole, reports: Clonality rose at ibrutinib response and fell back toward baseline at progression. Lymph node repertoires were not studied, and sampling times were unmatched.

Regarding this clone: Its antigen is not known.

Germline CDR1 is MNHNS and CDR2 is SASEGT. V lost 5 bases and J lost 11, with 19 bases in between. The CDR3 totals 14 residues. The sequence came from a human donor with chronic lymphocytic leukemia. Sequencing was performed on PBMCs, taken after 36 months of ibrutinib treatment. The chain combines TRBV6-1 with TRBJ2-1, with a weak D call TRBD2 (6 bases). The CDR3 sequence is CASSSTMSGVKQFF. For the CDR3, the DNA is TGTGCCAGCAGTAGCACCATGTCGGGAGTTAAGCAGTTCTTC.